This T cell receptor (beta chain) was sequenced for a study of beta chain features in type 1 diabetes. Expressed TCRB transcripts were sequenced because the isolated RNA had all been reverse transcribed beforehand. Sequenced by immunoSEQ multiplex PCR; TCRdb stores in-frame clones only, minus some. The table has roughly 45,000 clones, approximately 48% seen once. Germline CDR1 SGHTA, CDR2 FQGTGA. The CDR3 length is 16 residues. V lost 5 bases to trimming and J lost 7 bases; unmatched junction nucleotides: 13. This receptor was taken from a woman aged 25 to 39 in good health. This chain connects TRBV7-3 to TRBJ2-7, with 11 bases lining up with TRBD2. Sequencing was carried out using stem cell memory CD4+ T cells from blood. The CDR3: CASSLAPTSGRSEQYF. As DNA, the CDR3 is TGTGCCAGCAGCCTCGCGCCAACTAGCGGGAGAAGTGAGCAGTACTTC.